Here is one TCR beta chain with its context. The antigen it binds to is not known. Nothing much larger sits one base from this clone, and base qualities are not available. This specimen's time point label, per the study, means: about 28 days (+/-7) after the second vaccine dose. AZD1222 recipients whose second dose came at about 4 weeks and those whose second dose came at about 12 weeks were combined into one group, since spike-specific TCR depth and breadth did not differ between the two schedules. Vaccinee samples came from UK trials COV001 and COV002, including a single-blind randomized controlled phase 2/3 trial of AZD1222 (ChAdOx1 nCoV-19) in healthy adults. For TCRbeta chain sequencing, PBMC samples from trial participants were taken at day 0 and at day 28 after the second dose. These data belong to a study of T cell responses to AZD1222 COVID-19 vaccine (dated by TCRdb to the early 2020s). At the level of the whole study: A total of 230 to 250 trial participants underwent TCR sequencing, of whom roughly 210 had received two doses of AZD1222 and about 26 had received two doses of the MenACWY control vaccine. Trial participants were enrolled into age subgroups of 18-55, 56-69 and 70-plus years, which contained roughly 140, 27 and 60 TCR-sequenced participants, respectively. What the authors observed across the whole study: Participants were mostly white British and included more females than males, and it was suggested by the authors that clonal diversity may have been underestimated. In the small 56-69-year group, the increase in depth fell short of significance, most likely because of low power. Conclusions about previously exposed vaccinees are limited, since just a handful of AZD1222 recipients were seropositive for SARS-CoV-2 at baseline. Epitopes outside the regions mutated in the B.1.351 and B.1.1.7 variants were reportedly recognized by nearly half of the unique spike-specific TCRs. The vaccine-associated CD4 TCRs covered the entire spike protein, and the dominant responses fell in regions 160-218 and 743-854. Because no day 14 peak-response samples were available, the repertoires could be characterized only after the peak T cell response. Spike-specific TCR breadth and depth rose significantly after two AZD1222 doses compared with day 0 and with MenACWY recipients.

The CDR3 regions of human TCRbeta chains were analyzed by immunosequencing. The authors' analysis ran thus. TCRs in the repertoires were matched against a reference library of SARS-CoV-2-specific TCRs that had been generated with the MIRA antigen-specificity platform. Breadth was defined as the fraction of unique TCRs that were SARS-CoV-2-associated. Depth was defined as the fraction of total T cells that were SARS-CoV-2-associated. Using the MIRA data, each spike-specific TCR was mapped to the spike region that the TCR reacts to and placed in a CD4 or CD8 class. Log10-transformed breadth and depth values were compared by one-way ANOVA with Sidak's multiple comparisons tests. The table was pulled from immuneACCESS by TCRdb, which kept in-frame rearrangements only. Such tables lose some clones; where checked, under half of the loss comes from unresolved V genes, and the rest has no known cause. That table is the source of V, J and clone size, and D and trimming were worked out from the DNA. In this sample the table shows 150,000 to 200,000 clones, around nine tenths of which occur a single time. The top ten constitute about 25% of the sample.

Measured from the cysteine to the phenylalanine, the CDR3 is 11 residues long. Only CDR3 DNA is held: 33 bases, read in frame from base 1. V is shortened by 7 bases, J by 6 bases, and the region joining them spans 11 bases. The germline V gene specifies SQVTM as CDR1 and ANQGSEA as CDR2. The clonotype comes from an adult who received the AZD1222 COVID-19 vaccine. The sequence joins TRBV29-1 to TRBJ2-3; the D gene is unclear. The sample consisted of peripheral blood, taken 28 days after the second AZD1222 dose. The DNA reads as follows: TGCAGCGCCTGGTGGTACGATACGCAGTATTTT. It translates to CSAWWYDTQYF.